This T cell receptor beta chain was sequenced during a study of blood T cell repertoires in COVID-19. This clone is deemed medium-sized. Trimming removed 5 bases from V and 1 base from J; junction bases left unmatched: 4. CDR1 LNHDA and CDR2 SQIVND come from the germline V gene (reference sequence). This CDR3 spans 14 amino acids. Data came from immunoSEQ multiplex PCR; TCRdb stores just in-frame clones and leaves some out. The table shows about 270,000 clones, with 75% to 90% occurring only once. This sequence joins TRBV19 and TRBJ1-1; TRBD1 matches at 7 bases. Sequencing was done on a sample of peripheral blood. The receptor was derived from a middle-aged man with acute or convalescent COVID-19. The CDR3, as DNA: TGTGCCAGTAGTCTAGGGACAGCGAACACTGAAGCTTTCTTT. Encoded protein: CASSLGTANTEAFF. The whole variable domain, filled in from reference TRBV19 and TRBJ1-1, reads DGGITQSPKYLFRKEGQNVTLSCEQNLNHDAMYWYRQDPGQGLRLIYYSQIVNDFQKGDIAEGYSVSREKKESFPLTVTSAQKNPTAFYLCASSLGTANTEAFFGQGTRLTVV.